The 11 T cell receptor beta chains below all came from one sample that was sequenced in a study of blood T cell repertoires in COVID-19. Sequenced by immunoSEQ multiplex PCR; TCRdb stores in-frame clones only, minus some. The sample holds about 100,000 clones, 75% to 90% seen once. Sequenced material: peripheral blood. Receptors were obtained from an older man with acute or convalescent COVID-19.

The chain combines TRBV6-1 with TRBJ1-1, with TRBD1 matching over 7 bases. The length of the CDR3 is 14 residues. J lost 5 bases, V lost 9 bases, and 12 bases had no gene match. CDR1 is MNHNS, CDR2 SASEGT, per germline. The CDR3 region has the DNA TGTGCCAGTCCGAGTGGGCAGGGGGTAACTGAAGCTTTCTTT. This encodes CASPSGQGVTEAFF.

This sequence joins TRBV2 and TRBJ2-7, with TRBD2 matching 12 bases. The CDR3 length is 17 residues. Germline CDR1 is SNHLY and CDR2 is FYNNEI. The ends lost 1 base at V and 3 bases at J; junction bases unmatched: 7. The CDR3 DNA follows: TGTGCCAGCAGTGAAGGATCTTCGACTAGCGGGAGCTACGAGCAGTACTTC. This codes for CASSEGSSTSGSYEQYF.

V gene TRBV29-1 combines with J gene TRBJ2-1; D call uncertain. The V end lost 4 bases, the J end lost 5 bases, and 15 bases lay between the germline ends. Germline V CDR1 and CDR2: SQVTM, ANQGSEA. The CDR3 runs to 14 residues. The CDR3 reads CSVGIGGHHNEQFF. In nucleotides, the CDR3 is TGCAGCGTTGGAATAGGTGGGCACCACAATGAGCAGTTCTTC.

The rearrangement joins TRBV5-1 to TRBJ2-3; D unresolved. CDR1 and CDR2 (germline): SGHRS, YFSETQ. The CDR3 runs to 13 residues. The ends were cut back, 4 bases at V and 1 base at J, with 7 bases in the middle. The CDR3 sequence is CASSPLGTDTQYF. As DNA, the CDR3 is TGCGCCAGCAGCCCACTTGGCACAGATACGCAGTATTTT.

CDR3 nucleotide sequence: TGTGCCAGCTCTCCCGGGACAGGGTACTATGGCTACACCTTC. Translation: CASSPGTGYYGYTF. The rearrangement joins TRBV7-3 to TRBJ1-2, with TRBD1 identical over 9 bases. Trimming cost V 8 bases and J 3 bases; bases outside gene matches: 7. This CDR3 has 14 residues. The germline V gene encodes CDR1 SGHTA and CDR2 FQGTGA.

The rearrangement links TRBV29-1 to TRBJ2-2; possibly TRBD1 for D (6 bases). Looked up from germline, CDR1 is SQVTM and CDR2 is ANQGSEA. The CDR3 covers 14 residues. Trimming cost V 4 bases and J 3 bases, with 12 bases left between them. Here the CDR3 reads CSVGAGVDTGELFF. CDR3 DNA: TGCAGCGTTGGGGCAGGGGTGGACACCGGGGAGCTGTTTTTT.

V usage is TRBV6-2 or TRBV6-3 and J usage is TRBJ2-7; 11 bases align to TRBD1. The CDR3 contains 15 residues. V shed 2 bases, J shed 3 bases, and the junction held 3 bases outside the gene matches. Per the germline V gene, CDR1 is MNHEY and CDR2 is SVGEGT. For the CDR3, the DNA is TGTGCCAGCAGTTACCGGACAGGGGGCTTCTACGAGCAGTACTTC. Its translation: CASSYRTGGFYEQYF.

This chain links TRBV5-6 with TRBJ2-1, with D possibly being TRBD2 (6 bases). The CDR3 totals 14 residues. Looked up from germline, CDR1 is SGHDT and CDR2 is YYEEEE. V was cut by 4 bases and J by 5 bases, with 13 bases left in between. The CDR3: CASSQDYINNEQFF. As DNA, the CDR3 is TGTGCCAGCAGCCAGGACTACATTAACAATGAGCAGTTCTTC.

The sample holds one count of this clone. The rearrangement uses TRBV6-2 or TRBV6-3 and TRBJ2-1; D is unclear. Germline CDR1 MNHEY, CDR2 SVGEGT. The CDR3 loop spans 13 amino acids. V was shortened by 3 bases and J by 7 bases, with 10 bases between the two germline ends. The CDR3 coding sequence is TGTGCCAGCAGTTATTTAGTCCCTAATGAGCAGTTCTTC. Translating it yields CASSYLVPNEQFF.

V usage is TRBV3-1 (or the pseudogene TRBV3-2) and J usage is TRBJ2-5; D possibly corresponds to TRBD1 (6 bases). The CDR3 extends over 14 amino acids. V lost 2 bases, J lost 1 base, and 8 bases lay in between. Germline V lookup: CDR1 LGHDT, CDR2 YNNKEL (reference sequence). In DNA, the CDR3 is TGTGCCAGCAGCCAAAGGACAGTCCAAGAGACCCAGTACTTC. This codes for CASSQRTVQETQYF.

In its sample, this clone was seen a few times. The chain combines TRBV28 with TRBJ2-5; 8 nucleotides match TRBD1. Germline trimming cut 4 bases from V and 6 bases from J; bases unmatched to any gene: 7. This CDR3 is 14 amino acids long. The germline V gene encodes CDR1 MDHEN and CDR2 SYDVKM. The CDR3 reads CASSSTWTGQTQYF. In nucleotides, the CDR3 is TGTGCCAGCAGTTCAACCTGGACAGGGCAGACCCAGTACTTC.